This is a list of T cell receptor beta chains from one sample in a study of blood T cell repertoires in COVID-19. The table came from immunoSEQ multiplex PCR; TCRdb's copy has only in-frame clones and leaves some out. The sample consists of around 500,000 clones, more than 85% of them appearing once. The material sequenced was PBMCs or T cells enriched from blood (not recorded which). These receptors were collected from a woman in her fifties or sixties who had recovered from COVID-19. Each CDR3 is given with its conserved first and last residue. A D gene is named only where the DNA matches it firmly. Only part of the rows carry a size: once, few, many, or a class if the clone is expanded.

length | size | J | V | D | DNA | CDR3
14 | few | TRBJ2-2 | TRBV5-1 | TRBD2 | TGCGCCAGCAGCTTGCTAGCGGGGTCCGGGGAGCTGTTTTTT | CASSLLAGSGELFF
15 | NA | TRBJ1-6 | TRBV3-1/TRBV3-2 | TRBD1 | TGTGCCAGCAGCCAAACCGGACAGGGTTATTCACCCCTCCACTTT | CASSQTGQGYSPLHF
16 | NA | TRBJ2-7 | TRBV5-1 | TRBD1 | TGCGCCAGCAGCTTCGGTCCGCCAGGACAGGGAGCCGAGCAGTACTTC | CASSFGPPGQGAEQYF
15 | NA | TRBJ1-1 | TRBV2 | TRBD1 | TGTGCCAGCAGTGAGGCGAGACAGGGAATTGGTGAAGCTTTCTTT | CASSEARQGIGEAFF
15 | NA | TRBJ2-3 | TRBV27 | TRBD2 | TGTGCCAGCAGTCGCCTTGGGGCGGGGGCAGATACGCAGTATTTT | CASSRLGAGADTQYF
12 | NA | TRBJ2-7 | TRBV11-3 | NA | TGTGCCAGCAGCTCTTCCTCCAGGGAGCAGTACTTC | CASSSSSREQYF
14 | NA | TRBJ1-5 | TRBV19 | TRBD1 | TGTGCCAGTAGTATAAGACAGGGATATCAGCCCCAGCATTTT | CASSIRQGYQPQHF
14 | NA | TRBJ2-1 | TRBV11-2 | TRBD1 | TGTGCCAGCAGACAGGGGTTAGCCTACAATGAGCAGTTCTTC | CASRQGLAYNEQFF
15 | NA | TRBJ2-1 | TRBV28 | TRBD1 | TGTGCCAGCTTTAGCTCCCCTAGACAGGGTTTTGAGCAGTTCTTC | CASFSSPRQGFEQFF
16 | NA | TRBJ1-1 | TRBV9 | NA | TGTGCCAGCAGCTCCCTACAGGGAGGGGCGAACACTGAAGCTTTCTTT | CASSSLQGGANTEAFF
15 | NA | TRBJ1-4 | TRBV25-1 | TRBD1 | TGTGCCAGCAGTGATGTGACAGGGGTGTATGGAAAACTGTTTTTT | CASSDVTGVYGKLFF
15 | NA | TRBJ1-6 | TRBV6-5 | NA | TGTGCCAGCAGTTACGTTTTCGGGTTTAATTCACCCCTCCACTTT | CASSYVFGFNSPLHF
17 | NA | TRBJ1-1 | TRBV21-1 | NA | TGTGCCAGCAGCAAAGCGCTGACGGGGAATTATCACACTGAAGCTTTCTTT | CASSKALTGNYHTEAFF
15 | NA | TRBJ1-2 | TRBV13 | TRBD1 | TGTGCCAGCAGCCCGCTCGGGGACAGCCCGTATGGCTACACCTTC | CASSPLGDSPYGYTF
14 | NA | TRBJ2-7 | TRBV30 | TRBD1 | TGTGCCTGGAGTGTGGAACAGGGGCCTTACGAGCAGTACTTC | CAWSVEQGPYEQYF
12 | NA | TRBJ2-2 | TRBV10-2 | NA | TGCGCCAGCAGCAGAGGCACCGGGGAGCTGTTTTTT | CASSRGTGELFF
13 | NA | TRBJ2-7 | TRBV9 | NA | TGTGCCAGCAGCGTTCGACAGTTTTACGAGCAGTACTTC | CASSVRQFYEQYF
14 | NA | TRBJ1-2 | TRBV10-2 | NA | TGCGCCAGCAGTGAGTATGGGGGCCCGGGCGGCTACACCTTC | CASSEYGGPGGYTF
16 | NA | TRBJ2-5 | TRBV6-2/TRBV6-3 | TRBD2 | TGTGCCAGCAGCGAACAGCGGGGGGCCTCCACAGAGACCCAGTACTTC | CASSEQRGASTETQYF
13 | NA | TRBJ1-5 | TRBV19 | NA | TGTGCCAACAGATGGGAGGTGAATCAGCCCCAGCATTTT | CANRWEVNQPQHF
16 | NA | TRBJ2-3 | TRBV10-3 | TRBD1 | TGTGCCATCAGTGATGGTACAGGGGCACCCAGAGATACGCAGTATTTT | CAISDGTGAPRDTQYF
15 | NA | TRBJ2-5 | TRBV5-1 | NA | TGCGCCAGCAGCTTGTCCGGCCAGGGTCGAAGTTCCCAGTACTTC | CASSLSGQGRSSQYF
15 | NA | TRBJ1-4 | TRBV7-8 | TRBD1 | TGTGCCAGCAGCTCGCACAGGGGATCGGATGAAAAACTGTTTTTT | CASSSHRGSDEKLFF
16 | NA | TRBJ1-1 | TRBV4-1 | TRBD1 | TGCGCCAGCAGCCCTAAGACAGGACAGGGTAACACTGAAGCTTTCTTT | CASSPKTGQGNTEAFF
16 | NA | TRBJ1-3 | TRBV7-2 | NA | TGTGCCAGCAGCCAAGGGGCGGGGCGAAATGGAAACACCATATATTTT | CASSQGAGRNGNTIYF
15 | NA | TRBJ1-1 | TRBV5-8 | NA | TGTGCCAGCTGGGGGGAGGGGAAGGGACGGACTGAAGCTTTCTTT | CASWGEGKGRTEAFF
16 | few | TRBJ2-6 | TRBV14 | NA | TGTGCCAGCAGCCGAGTCCTGGGGGCCGGGGCCAACGTCCTGACTTTC | CASSRVLGAGANVLTF